The 11 T cell receptor beta chains reported below all come from one sample, sequenced in a study of shared clonotypes between healthy human individuals. Produced via immunoSEQ multiplex PCR; TCRdb's table is partial and in-frame only. The sample yields hundreds of thousands of clones, roughly 96% seen once. Terminally differentiated effector memory CD45RA+ cells were excluded from the naive CD8 cells, which were CD45RO-negative and positively selected for CCR7. Sequenced sample: naive CD8+ T cells sorted from blood. Every receptor here comes from a young woman in good health.

The V and J genes are TRBV9 and TRBJ1-1, with D tentatively TRBD1 (5 bases). Trimming shortened V by 5 bases and J by 1 base, and 12 bases separated the two germline ends. CDR1 is SGDLS and CDR2 is YYNGEE in the germline V gene. The CDR3 totals 14 residues. The CDR3: CASSEGGANTEAFF. CDR3 bases: TGTGCCAGCAGTGAGGGAGGGGCGAACACTGAAGCTTTCTTT.

The rearrangement uses TRBV7-5 and TRBJ2-5; TRBD1, the D gene given by the table, was not confirmed from the DNA. TRBV7-5 is a pseudogene locus. The CDR3 contains 17 residues. The chain's CDR3 is CVRSPEVNGQGGETQYF. The DNA for the CDR3 is TGTGTCAGAAGCCCAGAAGTCAATGGACAGGGCGGGGAGACCCAGTACTTC.

This clone was counted a single time. J is TRBJ2-7 and V is TRBV28, with D maybe TRBD2 (6 bases). The ends were cut back, 4 bases at V and 1 base at J, with 17 bases in the middle. There are 16 residues in the CDR3. Germline CDR1 is MDHEN and CDR2 is SYDVKM. In DNA form, the CDR3 reads TGTGCCAGCAGTTCCTTATCGGTAGCGGAGTCCTACGAGCAGTACTTC. This sequence encodes CASSSLSVAESYEQYF. The variable domain in full, completed from reference TRBV28 and TRBJ2-7, reads DVKVTQSSRYLVKRTGEKVFLECVQDMDHENMFWYRQDPGLGLRLIYFSYDVKMKEKGDIPEGYSVSREKKERFSLILESASTNQTSMYLCASSSLSVAESYEQYFGPGTRLTVT.

This clone was seen just once. This chain joins TRBV23-1 and TRBJ2-7; 9 nucleotides match TRBD1. TRBV23-1 is identified as an open reading frame with a role that is uncertain. J gave up 2 bases and V 0 bases, and 8 bases lay outside the gene matches. The CDR3 runs 17 residues. CDR3 protein: CASSQSADRGRTYEQYF. The CDR3 DNA reads TGCGCCAGCAGTCAATCGGCGGACAGGGGCCGCACCTACGAGCAGTACTTC.

The chain combines TRBV7-9 with TRBJ1-1; D gene uncertain. The CDR3 extends over 11 amino acids. From germline, CDR1 is SEHNR and CDR2 FQNEAQ (reference sequence). Trimming removed 4 bases from V and 8 bases from J, with 8 bases in between. The CDR3 spells CASSSPVEAFF. The CDR3 DNA is TGTGCCAGCAGCTCCCCGGTGGAAGCTTTCTTT.

A single count supports this clone. The genes are TRBV28 and TRBJ1-2, with TRBD1 matching 9 bases. CDR1 and CDR2 (germline): MDHEN, SYDVKM. This CDR3 is built from 14 residues. With V trimmed by 6 bases and J by 4 bases, 6 bases remained unmatched. The CDR3 sequence is CASSPGQGSYGYTF. CDR3 in DNA: TGTGCCAGCAGCCCCGGACAGGGGTCCTATGGCTACACCTTC.

In DNA, the CDR3 is TGTGCCAGCAGCTTAAAGGCTAGCGGGAGGCCGCCCTACAATGAGCAGTTCTTC. Its translation: CASSLKASGRPPYNEQFF. The chain combines TRBV5-5 with TRBJ2-1, with 11 nucleotides matching TRBD2. Germline V CDR1 and CDR2: SGHKS, YYEKEE (reference sequence). This CDR3 comprises 18 residues. V lost 2 bases, J lost 2 bases, and 9 bases stayed unmatched.

V usage is TRBV29-1 and J usage is TRBJ1-2; D is unresolved. CDR1 is SQVTM and CDR2 is ANQGSEA in the germline V gene. V was trimmed by 7 bases and J by 4 bases, leaving 10 bases between them. This CDR3 region has 11 residues. The CDR3 protein is CSGWTGYGYTF. In nucleotides, the CDR3 is TGCAGCGGGTGGACGGGCTATGGCTACACCTTC.

This chain links TRBV2 with TRBJ2-5; D remains unclear. The ends were cut back, 2 bases at V and 2 bases at J, with 12 bases in the middle. Germline V CDR1 and CDR2: SNHLY, FYNNEI. The CDR3 runs to 15 residues. The CDR3 region is CASSESRHPQETQYF. The DNA of the CDR3 is TGTGCCAGCAGTGAAAGCAGGCATCCACAAGAGACCCAGTACTTC.

With respect to this clone: Other nucleotide sequences in the sample specify the same CDR3. The chain combines TRBV5-6 with TRBJ2-2; D not certain. Germline V CDR1 and CDR2: SGHDT, YYEEEE. Trimming left V 0 bases short and J 4 bases short, with 4 bases between. The CDR3 is 13 amino acids. The CDR3 DNA follows: TGTGCCAGCAGCTTGGCTGGCACCGGGGAGCTGTTTTTT. Translating gives CASSLAGTGELFF.

This clone was recorded only once. The chain is built from TRBV9 and TRBJ2-3, with D uncertain. Germline-derived CDR1 and CDR2 are SGDLS and YYNGEE. The V and J ends lost 4 bases and 1 base respectively, with 13 bases between them. The CDR3 has 15 residues. The CDR3 spells CASSLNGRGTDTQYF. Written as DNA, the CDR3 is TGTGCCAGCAGCCTAAATGGAAGGGGCACAGATACGCAGTATTTT.